The TCR beta chain under discussion was sequenced for a study of blood T cell repertoires in COVID-19. Across the study: COVID-19 samples collected from the United States, Italy and Spain covered acute and convalescent phases.

Sequenced by immunoSEQ multiplex PCR; TCRdb stores in-frame clones only, minus some. In the table there are around 260,000 clones, 80% to 90% of which are singletons. Living in 24 US areas, the participants were between 18 and 89 years of age. Membership in each cohort depended on participant-reported clinical history. Germline assignment: CDR1 SGHRS and CDR2 YFSETQ. Trimming left V 1 base short and J 0 bases short, with 20 bases between. The CDR3 extends over 19 amino acids. This clonotype was obtained from a woman under 40 who had recovered from COVID-19. The source material was PBMCs or T cells enriched from blood (not recorded which). This sequence joins TRBV5-1 and TRBJ1-3, with D possibly matching TRBD1 (5 bases). The CDR3 nucleotides are TGCGCCAGCAGCTTGTGGTATCGCGGCAGGGAAGACTCTGGAAACACCATATATTTT. Its translation is CASSLWYRGREDSGNTIYF.